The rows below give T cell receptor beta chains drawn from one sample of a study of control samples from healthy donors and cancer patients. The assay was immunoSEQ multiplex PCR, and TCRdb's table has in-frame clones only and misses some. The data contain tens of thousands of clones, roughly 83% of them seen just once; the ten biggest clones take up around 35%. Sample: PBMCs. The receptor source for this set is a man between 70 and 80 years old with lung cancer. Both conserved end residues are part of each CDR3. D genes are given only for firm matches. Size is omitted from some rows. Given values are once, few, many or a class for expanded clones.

CDR3 protein: CASSQITGTSGGTYNEQFF
CDR3 DNA: TGTGCCAGCAGCCAAATCACCGGGACTAGCGGGGGGACCTACAATGAGCAGTTCTTC
clone size: NA
V gene: TRBV3-1/TRBV3-2
J gene: TRBJ2-1
D gene: TRBD2

CDR3 protein: CATSDSQGALDTQYF
CDR3 DNA: TGTGCCACCAGTGATTCACAGGGGGCGCTGGATACGCAGTATTTT
clone size: once
V gene: TRBV24-1
J gene: TRBJ2-3
D gene: TRBD1

CDR3 protein: CAWSGGGQGIDSPLHF
CDR3 DNA: TGTGCCTGGAGTGGGGGCGGACAGGGGATTGATTCACCCCTCCACTTT
clone size: NA
V gene: TRBV30
J gene: TRBJ1-6
D gene: TRBD1

CDR3 protein: CASSPSSGRSSTDTQYF
CDR3 DNA: TGTGCCAGCAGCCCCTCCTCCGGACGATCTAGCACAGATACGCAGTATTTT
clone size: NA
V gene: TRBV9
J gene: TRBJ2-3
D gene: NA

CDR3 protein: CASAPSAERQGSNEKLFF
CDR3 DNA: TGTGCTAGTGCCCCTTCTGCGGAAAGACAGGGCTCTAATGAAAAACTGTTTTTT
clone size: NA
V gene: TRBV12-5
J gene: TRBJ1-4
D gene: TRBD1

CDR3 protein: CASSLVRDEAADTQYF
CDR3 DNA: TGTGCCAGCAGCTTAGTTAGGGATGAGGCCGCAGATACGCAGTATTTT
clone size: once
V gene: TRBV7-2
J gene: TRBJ2-3
D gene: NA

CDR3 protein: CATSSTSYRFTDTQYF
CDR3 DNA: TGTGCCACGTCGAGTACCTCGTACAGATTCACAGATACGCAGTATTTT
clone size: NA
V gene: TRBV24-1
J gene: TRBJ2-3
D gene: NA

CDR3 protein: CASSDTRNTEAFF
CDR3 DNA: TGCGCCAGCAGTGACACCCGGAACACTGAAGCTTTCTTT
clone size: NA
V gene: TRBV10-1
J gene: TRBJ1-1
D gene: NA

CDR3 protein: CASSLSWDNRGYTF
CDR3 DNA: TGTGCCAGCAGCTTAAGTTGGGACAATCGGGGCTACACCTTC
clone size: NA
V gene: TRBV7-8
J gene: TRBJ1-2
D gene: NA

CDR3 protein: CASSLDRGPEKLFF
CDR3 DNA: TGTGCCAGCAGCCTGGACAGGGGGCCTGAAAAACTGTTTTTT
clone size: few
V gene: TRBV6-5
J gene: TRBJ1-4
D gene: TRBD1

CDR3 protein: CATSDSRQVNYGYTF
CDR3 DNA: TGTGCCACCAGTGATTCCAGACAGGTCAACTATGGCTACACCTTC
clone size: NA
V gene: TRBV24-1
J gene: TRBJ1-2
D gene: NA

CDR3 protein: CASSVAGFGSKNIQYF
CDR3 DNA: TGTGCCAGCAGCGTAGCGGGGTTCGGGAGCAAAAACATTCAGTACTTC
clone size: NA
V gene: TRBV9
J gene: TRBJ2-4
D gene: NA

CDR3 protein: CASSRDQGGYTF
CDR3 DNA: TGTGCCAGCTCACGAGACCAGGGTGGCTACACCTTC
clone size: NA
V gene: TRBV18
J gene: TRBJ1-2
D gene: NA

CDR3 protein: CAWNDRGPNYGYTF
CDR3 DNA: TGTGCCTGGAACGACAGGGGGCCCAACTATGGCTACACCTTC
clone size: NA
V gene: TRBV30
J gene: TRBJ1-2
D gene: TRBD1

CDR3 protein: CASSSRTGGVNEKLFF
CDR3 DNA: TGTGCCAGCAGCTCCAGGACAGGGGGAGTTAATGAAAAACTGTTTTTT
clone size: NA
V gene: TRBV7-2
J gene: TRBJ1-4
D gene: TRBD1

CDR3 protein: CAISEGRGDTQYF
CDR3 DNA: TGTGCCATCAGTGAGGGAAGGGGAGATACGCAGTATTTT
clone size: NA
V gene: TRBV10-3
J gene: TRBJ2-3
D gene: NA

CDR3 protein: CASSPTSGGGTDTQYF
CDR3 DNA: TGTGCCAGCAGCCCCACTAGCGGGGGGGGCACAGATACGCAGTATTTT
clone size: NA
V gene: TRBV21-1
J gene: TRBJ2-3
D gene: NA

CDR3 protein: CASRPEGGKPVQYF
CDR3 DNA: TGTGCCAGCCGTCCTGAGGGGGGGAAACCGGTGCAGTACTTC
clone size: NA
V gene: TRBV6-5
J gene: TRBJ2-7
D gene: NA

CDR3 protein: CASSPTGLGLNYGYTF
CDR3 DNA: TGTGCCAGCTCACCGACAGGGTTAGGCCTTAACTATGGCTACACCTTC
clone size: NA
V gene: TRBV18
J gene: TRBJ1-2
D gene: TRBD1

CDR3 protein: CASSQTWKGLSGANVLTF
CDR3 DNA: TGTGCCAGCTCACAGACGTGGAAGGGCCTCTCTGGGGCCAACGTCCTGACTTTC
clone size: NA
V gene: TRBV27
J gene: TRBJ2-6
D gene: NA

CDR3 protein: CASSGTGGVTDTQYF
CDR3 DNA: TGTGCCAGCAGCGGGACAGGGGGAGTCACAGATACGCAGTATTTT
clone size: NA
V gene: TRBV5-6
J gene: TRBJ2-3
D gene: TRBD1

CDR3 protein: CASSPGRSTDTQYF
CDR3 DNA: TGTGCCAGCAGTCCAGGGCGCAGCACAGATACGCAGTATTTT
clone size: NA
V gene: TRBV11-2
J gene: TRBJ2-3
D gene: NA

CDR3 protein: CASSERTGGPYGYTF
CDR3 DNA: TGTGCCAGCAGTGAAAGGACAGGGGGTCCCTATGGCTACACCTTC
clone size: NA
V gene: TRBV6-1
J gene: TRBJ1-2
D gene: TRBD1

CDR3 protein: CASTENLAGGSDEQFF
CDR3 DNA: TGTGCCAGCACCGAAAATCTAGCGGGGGGAAGCGATGAGCAGTTCTTC
clone size: NA
V gene: TRBV9
J gene: TRBJ2-1
D gene: TRBD2

CDR3 protein: CASSPRGIQGSSYEQYF
CDR3 DNA: TGTGCCAGCAGCCCCCGCGGTATCCAGGGGAGTTCTTACGAGCAGTACTTC
clone size: NA
V gene: TRBV9
J gene: TRBJ2-7
D gene: NA

CDR3 protein: CASSPVKSTNEKLFF
CDR3 DNA: TGTGCCAGCTCACCGGTCAAGTCAACTAATGAAAAACTGTTTTTT
clone size: NA
V gene: TRBV18
J gene: TRBJ1-4
D gene: NA

CDR3 protein: CAWSATTRFVYTF
CDR3 DNA: TGTGCCTGGAGTGCCACCACGAGATTTGTCTACACCTTC
clone size: NA
V gene: TRBV30
J gene: TRBJ1-2
D gene: NA

CDR3 protein: CASSQQGSKNIQYF
CDR3 DNA: TGTGCCAGCAGTCAACAGGGCTCCAAAAACATTCAGTACTTC
clone size: NA
V gene: TRBV6-2/TRBV6-3
J gene: TRBJ2-4
D gene: NA

CDR3 protein: CASSYSSGAATNEKLFF
CDR3 DNA: TGTGCCAGCAGTTACTCGTCTGGGGCTGCAACTAATGAAAAACTGTTTTTT
clone size: NA
V gene: TRBV6-2/TRBV6-3
J gene: TRBJ1-4
D gene: NA

CDR3 protein: CAISDTGNTIYF
CDR3 DNA: TGTGCCATCAGCGATACTGGAAACACCATATATTTT
clone size: NA
V gene: TRBV10-3
J gene: TRBJ1-3
D gene: NA

CDR3 protein: CACGRQSSYEQYF
CDR3 DNA: TGTGCCTGTGGGAGACAGTCCTCCTACGAGCAGTACTTC
clone size: NA
V gene: TRBV7-2
J gene: TRBJ2-7
D gene: NA

CDR3 protein: CASSVDSLNTEAFF
CDR3 DNA: TGCGCCAGCAGCGTGGACAGTTTGAACACTGAAGCTTTCTTT
clone size: NA
V gene: TRBV5-1
J gene: TRBJ1-1
D gene: NA

CDR3 protein: CASSLRIGAPGAQYF
CDR3 DNA: TGTGCCAGCAGCTTAAGGATCGGGGCCCCCGGGGCGCAGTATTTT
clone size: NA
V gene: TRBV7-3
J gene: TRBJ2-3
D gene: NA

CDR3 protein: CASSWDPGRNNEQFF
CDR3 DNA: TGTGCCAGTAGTTGGGACCCCGGGAGAAACAATGAGCAGTTCTTC
clone size: NA
V gene: TRBV19
J gene: TRBJ2-1
D gene: NA

CDR3 protein: CASSLQGRHVTDTQYF
CDR3 DNA: TGTGCCAGCAGCTTACAGGGGCGACACGTCACAGATACGCAGTATTTT
clone size: once
V gene: TRBV14
J gene: TRBJ2-3
D gene: TRBD1

CDR3 protein: CASSEYRQGREQFF
CDR3 DNA: TGCGCCAGCAGTGAATATAGACAGGGAAGGGAGCAGTTCTTC
clone size: NA
V gene: TRBV10-1
J gene: TRBJ2-1
D gene: TRBD1

CDR3 protein: CASSLRGAITYEQYF
CDR3 DNA: TGTGCCAGCAGTTTAAGGGGCGCCATAACCTACGAGCAGTACTTC
clone size: NA
V gene: TRBV27
J gene: TRBJ2-7
D gene: NA

CDR3 protein: CSVDVSSGGIGELFF
CDR3 DNA: TGCAGCGTTGATGTTAGTAGCGGGGGTATCGGGGAGCTGTTTTTT
clone size: NA
V gene: TRBV29-1
J gene: TRBJ2-2
D gene: TRBD2

CDR3 protein: CTSSPQSPGTDTQYF
CDR3 DNA: TGCACCAGCAGCCCCCAGTCCCCGGGCACAGATACGCAGTATTTT
clone size: NA
V gene: TRBV1
J gene: TRBJ2-3
D gene: NA

CDR3 protein: CASSLGTGPLTDTQYF
CDR3 DNA: TGTGCCAGCAGCCTCGGGACAGGCCCCCTCACAGATACGCAGTATTTT
clone size: NA
V gene: TRBV11-2
J gene: TRBJ2-3
D gene: TRBD1

CDR3 protein: CASSPDNLRNTEAFF
CDR3 DNA: TGCGCCAGCAGCCCAGATAACCTACGGAACACTGAAGCTTTCTTT
clone size: NA
V gene: TRBV5-1
J gene: TRBJ1-1
D gene: NA

CDR3 protein: CASSIGTGGNTIYF
CDR3 DNA: TGCGCCAGCAGCATAGGGACAGGCGGAAACACCATATATTTT
clone size: NA
V gene: TRBV4-1
J gene: TRBJ1-3
D gene: TRBD1

CDR3 protein: CASSLGVGANTEAFF
CDR3 DNA: TGCGCCAGCAGCTTGGGGGTAGGGGCGAACACTGAAGCTTTCTTT
clone size: NA
V gene: TRBV5-1
J gene: TRBJ1-1
D gene: NA

CDR3 protein: CASTQGQGQYQPQHF
CDR3 DNA: TGTGCCAGCACGCAAGGACAGGGGCAATATCAGCCCCAGCATTTT
clone size: NA
V gene: TRBV6-5
J gene: TRBJ1-5
D gene: TRBD1

CDR3 protein: CASSRIAGTGDEKLFF
CDR3 DNA: TGTGCCAGCAGCCGGATAGCCGGGACAGGGGATGAAAAACTGTTTTTT
clone size: NA
V gene: TRBV7-9
J gene: TRBJ1-4
D gene: TRBD1

CDR3 protein: CAIGDGGGNQPQHF
CDR3 DNA: TGTGCCATCGGCGACGGAGGCGGCAATCAGCCCCAGCATTTT
clone size: NA
V gene: TRBV10-3
J gene: TRBJ1-5
D gene: NA

CDR3 protein: CASSAFMGGKTEAFF
CDR3 DNA: TGTGCCAGCAGCGCTTTCATGGGCGGAAAAACTGAAGCTTTCTTT
clone size: few
V gene: TRBV9
J gene: TRBJ1-1
D gene: NA

CDR3 protein: CASSPRQGVGSPLHF
CDR3 DNA: TGTGCCAGCAGTCCTCGACAGGGGGTGGGTTCACCCCTCCACTTT
clone size: NA
V gene: TRBV27
J gene: TRBJ1-6
D gene: TRBD1

CDR3 protein: CASRRRWGGTDDEGNEQFF
CDR3 DNA: TGTGCCAGTCGACGTCGTTGGGGCGGCACTGACGATGAGGGCAATGAGCAGTTCTTC
clone size: few
V gene: TRBV7-8
J gene: TRBJ2-1
D gene: NA

CDR3 protein: CASSAPGQGGYEQYF
CDR3 DNA: TGTGCCAGCAGCGCCCCTGGACAGGGGGGCTACGAGCAGTACTTC
clone size: NA
V gene: TRBV9
J gene: TRBJ2-7
D gene: TRBD1

CDR3 protein: CASSSGTGRQPQHF
CDR3 DNA: TGTGCCAGCAGCTCAGGGACAGGGAGGCAGCCCCAGCATTTT
clone size: NA
V gene: TRBV7-8
J gene: TRBJ1-5
D gene: TRBD1

CDR3 protein: CTSSHRWEGTPSYEQYF
CDR3 DNA: TGCACCAGCAGCCACCGCTGGGAGGGTACACCCTCCTACGAGCAGTACTTC
clone size: once
V gene: TRBV1
J gene: TRBJ2-7
D gene: NA

CDR3 protein: CASSVGTGGGYEQYF
CDR3 DNA: TGTGCCAGCAGCGTCGGGACAGGGGGCGGGTACGAGCAGTACTTC
clone size: NA
V gene: TRBV9
J gene: TRBJ2-7
D gene: TRBD1

CDR3 protein: CASSFPGHSNQPQHF
CDR3 DNA: TGTGCCAGCAGCTTCCCCGGGCATAGCAATCAGCCCCAGCATTTT
clone size: NA
V gene: TRBV5-8
J gene: TRBJ1-5
D gene: NA